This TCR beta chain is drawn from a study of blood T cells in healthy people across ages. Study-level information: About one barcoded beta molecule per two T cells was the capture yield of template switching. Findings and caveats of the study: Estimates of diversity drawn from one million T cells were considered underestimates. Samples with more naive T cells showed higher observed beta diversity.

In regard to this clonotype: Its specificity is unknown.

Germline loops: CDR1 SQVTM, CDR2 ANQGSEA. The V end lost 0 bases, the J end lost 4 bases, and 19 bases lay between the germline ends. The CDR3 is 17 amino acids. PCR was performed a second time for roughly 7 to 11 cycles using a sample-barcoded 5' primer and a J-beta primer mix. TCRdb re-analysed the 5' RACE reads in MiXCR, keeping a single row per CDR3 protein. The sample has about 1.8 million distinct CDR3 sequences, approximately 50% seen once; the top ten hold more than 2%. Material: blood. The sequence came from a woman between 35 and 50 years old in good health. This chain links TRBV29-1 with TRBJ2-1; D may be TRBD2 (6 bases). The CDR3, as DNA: TGCAGCGTTGAAGAAATGGATAGACGGGGGATATACAATGAGCAGTTCTTC. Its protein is CSVEEMDRRGIYNEQFF.